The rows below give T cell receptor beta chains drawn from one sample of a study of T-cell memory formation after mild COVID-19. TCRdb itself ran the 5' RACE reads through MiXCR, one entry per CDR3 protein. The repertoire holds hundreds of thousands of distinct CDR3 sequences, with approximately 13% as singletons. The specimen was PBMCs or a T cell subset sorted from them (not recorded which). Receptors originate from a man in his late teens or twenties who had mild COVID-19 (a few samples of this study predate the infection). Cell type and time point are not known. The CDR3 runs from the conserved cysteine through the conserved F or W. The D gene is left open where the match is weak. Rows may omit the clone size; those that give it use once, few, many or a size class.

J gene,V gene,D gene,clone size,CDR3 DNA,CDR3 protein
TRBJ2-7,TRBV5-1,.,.,TGCGCCAGCAGCGGGGGGGACAGGACCTTGTCCTACGAGCAGTACTTC,CASSGGDRTLSYEQYF
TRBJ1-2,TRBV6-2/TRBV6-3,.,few,TGTGCCAGCCATCAGAGTTATTATGGCTACACCTTC,CASHQSYYGYTF
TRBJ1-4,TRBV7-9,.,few,TGTGCCAGCTCCGGGACGGCAATTAATGAAAAACTGTTTTTT,CASSGTAINEKLFF
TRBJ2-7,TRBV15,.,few,TGTGCCACCAGCAGAGAAGGGGGCTACGAGCAGTACTTC,CATSREGGYEQYF
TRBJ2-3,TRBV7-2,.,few,TGTGCCAGCAGCTTCCGCCGTAGCACAGATACGCAGTATTTT,CASSFRRSTDTQYF
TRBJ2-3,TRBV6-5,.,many,TGTGCCAGCAGTTACCCGGGAGCCGATACGCAGTATTTT,CASSYPGADTQYF
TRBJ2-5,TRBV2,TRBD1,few,TGTGCCAGCAGTGGTTCCGGGACAGGAGAGACCCAGTACTTC,CASSGSGTGETQYF
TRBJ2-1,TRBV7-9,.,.,TGTGCCAGCAGAGGGATTGGACCAATCTCCTACAATGAGCAGTTCTTC,CASRGIGPISYNEQFF
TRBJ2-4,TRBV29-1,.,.,TGCAGCGTTGAAGGGGGGGACGGGACCAAAAACATTCAGTACTTC,CSVEGGDGTKNIQYF
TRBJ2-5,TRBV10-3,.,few,TGTGCCATCAGGGGGGTGCAGGCAGAGACCCAGTACTTC,CAIRGVQAETQYF
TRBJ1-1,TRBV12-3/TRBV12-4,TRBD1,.,TGTGCCAGCAGCAAACAGGGGGTTACTGAAGCTTTCTTT,CASSKQGVTEAFF
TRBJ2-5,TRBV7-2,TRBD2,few,TGTGCCAGCAGCCCAGTGCGGGGGAGGGAGACCCAGTACTTC,CASSPVRGRETQYF
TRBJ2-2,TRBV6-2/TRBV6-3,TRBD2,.,TGTGCCAGCCGTTACGTTAGCGGGACTCCCGGGGAGCTGTTTTTT,CASRYVSGTPGELFF